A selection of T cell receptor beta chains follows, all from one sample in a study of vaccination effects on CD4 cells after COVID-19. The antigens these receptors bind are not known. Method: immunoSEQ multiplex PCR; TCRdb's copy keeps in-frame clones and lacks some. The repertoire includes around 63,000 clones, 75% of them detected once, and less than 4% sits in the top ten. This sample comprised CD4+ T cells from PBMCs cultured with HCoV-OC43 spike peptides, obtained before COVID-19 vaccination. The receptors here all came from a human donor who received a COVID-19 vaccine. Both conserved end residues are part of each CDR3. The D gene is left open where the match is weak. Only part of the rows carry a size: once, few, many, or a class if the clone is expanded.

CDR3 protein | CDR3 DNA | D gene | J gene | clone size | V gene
CASSYLAGVGNEQFF | TGCGCCAGCAGCTATTTGGCAGGGGTCGGGAATGAGCAGTTCTTC | NA | TRBJ2-1 | NA | TRBV5-1
CASLYLATSTDTQYF | TGTGCCTCTCTCTATCTAGCGACTAGCACAGATACGCAGTATTTT | NA | TRBJ2-3 | once | TRBV30
CASSTDRNTEAFF | TGTGCCAGTAGTACTGACAGGAACACTGAAGCTTTCTTT | NA | TRBJ1-1 | NA | TRBV6-5
CASSSPAFDGDTQYF | TGTGCCAGCAGTTCCCCTGCCTTCGACGGGGATACGCAGTATTTT | NA | TRBJ2-3 | few | TRBV6-5
CASSPADQPQHF | TGTGCCAGCAGCCCCGCCGATCAGCCCCAGCATTTT | NA | TRBJ1-5 | NA | TRBV6-6
CASSRTERYGYTF | TGTGCCAGCAGCCGGACAGAACGCTATGGCTACACCTTC | NA | TRBJ1-2 | NA | TRBV12-3/TRBV12-4
CASSQAGALYYGYTF | TGCGCCAGCAGCCAAGCAGGGGCCCTATACTATGGCTACACCTTC | NA | TRBJ1-2 | NA | TRBV4-1
CASSEWGGNQPQHF | TGTGCCAGCAGTGAATGGGGGGGAAATCAGCCCCAGCATTTT | NA | TRBJ1-5 | NA | TRBV25-1
CSASAPDSEAFF | TGCAGTGCTAGTGCCCCCGATTCTGAAGCTTTCTTT | NA | TRBJ1-1 | few | TRBV20-1
CASSLAGRSTDTQYF | TGCGCCAGCAGCTTAGCGGGCCGTTCCACAGATACGCAGTATTTT | NA | TRBJ2-3 | NA | TRBV5-1
CASSRSTNEKLFF | TGTGCCAGCTCAAGGTCAACTAATGAAAAACTGTTTTTT | NA | TRBJ1-4 | few | TRBV18
CASSNSDSYNEQFF | TGTGCCAGCAGTAACTCGGACAGCTACAATGAGCAGTTCTTC | NA | TRBJ2-1 | NA | TRBV6-6
CASSRVGGDSGYTF | TGCGCCAGCAGCCGAGTGGGGGGGGACTCTGGCTACACCTTC | NA | TRBJ1-2 | NA | TRBV4-1
CASSSRSSNEKLFF | TGTGCCAGCAGTTCCCGGTCCTCTAATGAAAAACTGTTTTTT | NA | TRBJ1-4 | once | TRBV28
CASRRGEETQYF | TGTGCCAGCAGGAGGGGCGAAGAGACCCAGTACTTC | NA | TRBJ2-5 | NA | TRBV2
CASSYTSPDQPQHF | TGTGCCAGCAGTTACACCAGTCCCGATCAGCCCCAGCATTTT | NA | TRBJ1-5 | few | TRBV6-5
CASSLGAETEAFF | TGTGCCAGTAGTCTGGGGGCGGAAACTGAAGCTTTCTTT | NA | TRBJ1-1 | NA | TRBV19
CASSHTYNEQFF | TGTGCCAGCAGCCACACCTACAATGAGCAGTTCTTC | NA | TRBJ2-1 | NA | TRBV6-5
CASSFPEGRNSPLHF | TGTGCCAGCAGCTTTCCTGAGGGGAGAAATTCACCCCTCCACTTT | NA | TRBJ1-6 | NA | TRBV7-9
CASSESAVYQETQYF | TGTGCCAGCAGTGAATCGGCCGTTTACCAAGAGACCCAGTACTTC | NA | TRBJ2-5 | NA | TRBV6-1
CAISPGQGLGTEAFF | TGTGCCATCAGCCCGGGACAGGGATTGGGAACTGAAGCTTTCTTT | TRBD1 | TRBJ1-1 | many | TRBV10-3
CASSSGLAGGMETQYF | TGTGCCAGCAGCTCGGGACTAGCGGGGGGTATGGAGACCCAGTACTTC | TRBD2 | TRBJ2-5 | NA | TRBV5-6
CAWQGEAYNSPLHF | TGTGCCTGGCAGGGTGAGGCCTATAATTCACCCCTCCACTTT | NA | TRBJ1-6 | NA | TRBV30
CASSLTQGGGEKLFF | TGTGCCAGCAGTCTAACGCAGGGCGGAGGTGAAAAACTGTTTTTT | NA | TRBJ1-4 | few | TRBV3-1/TRBV3-2
CASSEQGGSTDTQYF | TGTGCCAGCAGTGAACAGGGTGGGAGCACAGATACGCAGTATTTT | NA | TRBJ2-3 | NA | TRBV2
CASRRQGGSNQPQHF | TGTGCCAGCAGGAGACAGGGGGGGAGCAATCAGCCCCAGCATTTT | TRBD1 | TRBJ1-5 | NA | TRBV6-5
CASSYDTVETQYF | TGTGCCAGCAGTTACGACACGGTGGAGACCCAGTACTTC | NA | TRBJ2-5 | once | TRBV6-5
CASWTGWYATEAFF | TGTGCCAGTTGGACAGGGTGGTATGCCACTGAAGCTTTCTTT | TRBD1 | TRBJ1-1 | NA | TRBV19
CASRMSGGRNTEAFF | TGTGCCAGTAGGATGTCAGGAGGGCGTAACACTGAAGCTTTCTTT | NA | TRBJ1-1 | NA | TRBV19
CASSRATSGEETQYF | TGCGCCAGCAGTCGGGCGACTAGCGGGGAAGAGACCCAGTACTTC | TRBD2 | TRBJ2-5 | NA | TRBV5-1
CASSYSGRTGGYTF | TGTGCCAGCAGTTACTCCGGGAGAACTGGTGGCTACACCTTC | NA | TRBJ1-2 | NA | TRBV6-5
CASSHDRNYEQFF | TGCGCCAGCAGCCACGACAGGAACTATGAGCAGTTCTTC | NA | TRBJ2-1 | NA | TRBV4-3
CASSGPGAPNQPQHF | TGTGCCAGCAGTGGCCCCGGGGCACCCAATCAGCCCCAGCATTTT | NA | TRBJ1-5 | few | TRBV2
CASSVGNGRNEQFF | TGTGCCAGCAGCGTCGGGAACGGCCGGAATGAGCAGTTCTTC | NA | TRBJ2-1 | NA | TRBV9